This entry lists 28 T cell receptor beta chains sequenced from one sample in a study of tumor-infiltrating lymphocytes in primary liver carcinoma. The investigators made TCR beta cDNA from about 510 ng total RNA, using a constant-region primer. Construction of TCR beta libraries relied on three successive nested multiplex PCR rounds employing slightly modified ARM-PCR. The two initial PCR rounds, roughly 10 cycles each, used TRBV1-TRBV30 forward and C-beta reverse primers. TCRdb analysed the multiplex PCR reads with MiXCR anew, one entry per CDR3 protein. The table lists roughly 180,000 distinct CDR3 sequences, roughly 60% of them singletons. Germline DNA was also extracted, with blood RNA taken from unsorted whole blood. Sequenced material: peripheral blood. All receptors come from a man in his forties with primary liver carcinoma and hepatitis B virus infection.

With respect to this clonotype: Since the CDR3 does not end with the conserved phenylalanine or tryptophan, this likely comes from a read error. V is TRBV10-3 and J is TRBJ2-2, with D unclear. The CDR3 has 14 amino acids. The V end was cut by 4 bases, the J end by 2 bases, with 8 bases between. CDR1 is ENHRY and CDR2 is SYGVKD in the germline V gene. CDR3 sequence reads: CAISGAENTGELFI. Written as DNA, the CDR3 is TGTGCCATCAGTGGGGCAGAAAACACCGGGGAGCTGTTTATT.

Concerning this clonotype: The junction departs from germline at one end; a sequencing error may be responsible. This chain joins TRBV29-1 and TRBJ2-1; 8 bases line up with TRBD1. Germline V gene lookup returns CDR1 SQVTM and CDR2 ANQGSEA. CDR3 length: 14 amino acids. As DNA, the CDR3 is TGCAGCGTTCACCGGGACAGGATTAGTGGTGAGCAATTCTTC. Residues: CSVHRDRISGEQFF.

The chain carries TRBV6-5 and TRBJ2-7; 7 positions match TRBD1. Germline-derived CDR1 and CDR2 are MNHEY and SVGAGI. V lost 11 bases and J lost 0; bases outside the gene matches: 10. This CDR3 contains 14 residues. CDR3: CACNPTGSSYEQYF. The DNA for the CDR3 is TGTGCCTGCAACCCGACAGGGAGCTCCTACGAGCAGTACTTC.

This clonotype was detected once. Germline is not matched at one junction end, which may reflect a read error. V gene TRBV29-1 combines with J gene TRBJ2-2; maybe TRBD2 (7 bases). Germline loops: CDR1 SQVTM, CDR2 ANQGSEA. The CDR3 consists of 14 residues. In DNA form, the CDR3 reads TGCACCGTTGTAGGGGGGGTGTGGACCGGGGAGCTGTTTTTT. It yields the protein CTVVGGVWTGELFF.

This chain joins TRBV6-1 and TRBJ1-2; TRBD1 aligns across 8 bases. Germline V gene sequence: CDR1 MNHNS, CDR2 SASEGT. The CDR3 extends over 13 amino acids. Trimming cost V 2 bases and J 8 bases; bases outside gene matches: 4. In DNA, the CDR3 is TGTGCCAGCAGTGAATGGCAGGGGGCCGGCTACACCTTC. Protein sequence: CASSEWQGAGYTF.

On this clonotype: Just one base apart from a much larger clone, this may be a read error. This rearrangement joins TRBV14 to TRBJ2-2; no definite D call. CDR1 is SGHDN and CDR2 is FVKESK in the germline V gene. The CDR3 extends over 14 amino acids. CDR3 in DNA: TGTGCCAGCAGCCAGTCAGTAGCCACCGAGGAGCTGTTTTTT. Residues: CASSQSVATEELFF.

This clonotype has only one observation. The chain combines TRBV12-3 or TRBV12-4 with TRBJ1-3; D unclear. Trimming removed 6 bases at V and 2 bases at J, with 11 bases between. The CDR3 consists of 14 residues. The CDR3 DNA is TGTGCCAGCAGACGAGAGGCTGCTGGAAACACCATATATTTT. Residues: CASRREAAGNTIYF.

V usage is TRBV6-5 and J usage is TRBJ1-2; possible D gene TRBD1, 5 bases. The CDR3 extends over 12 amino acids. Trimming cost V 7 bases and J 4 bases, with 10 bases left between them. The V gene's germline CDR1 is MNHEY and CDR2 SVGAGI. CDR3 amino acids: CASISGLYGYTF. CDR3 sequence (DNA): TGTGCCAGCATTTCAGGGCTCTATGGCTACACCTTC.

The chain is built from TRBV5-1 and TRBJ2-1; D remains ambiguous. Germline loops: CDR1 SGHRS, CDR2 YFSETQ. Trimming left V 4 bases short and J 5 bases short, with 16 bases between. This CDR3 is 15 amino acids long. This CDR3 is CASSPTEAINNEQFF. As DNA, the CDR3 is TGCGCCAGCAGCCCCACTGAGGCAATAAACAATGAGCAGTTCTTC.

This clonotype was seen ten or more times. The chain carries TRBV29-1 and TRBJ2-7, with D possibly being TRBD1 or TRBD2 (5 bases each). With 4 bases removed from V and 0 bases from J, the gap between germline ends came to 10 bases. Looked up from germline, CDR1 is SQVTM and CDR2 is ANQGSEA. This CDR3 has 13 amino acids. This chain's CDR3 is CSVVRGSSYEQYF. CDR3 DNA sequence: TGCAGCGTTGTGAGGGGTAGCTCCTACGAGCAGTACTTC.

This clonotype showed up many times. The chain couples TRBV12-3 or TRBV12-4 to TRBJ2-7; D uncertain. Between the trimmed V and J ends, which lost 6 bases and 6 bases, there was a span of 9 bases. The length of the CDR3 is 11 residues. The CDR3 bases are TGTGCCAGCAGCTCAGGACGCGAGCAGTACTTC. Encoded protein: CASSSGREQYF.

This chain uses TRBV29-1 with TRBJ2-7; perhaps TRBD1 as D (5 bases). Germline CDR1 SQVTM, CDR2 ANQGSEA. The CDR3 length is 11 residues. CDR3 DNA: TGCGGCGCTCGACAGTCCTACGAGCAGTACTTC. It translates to CGARQSYEQYF.

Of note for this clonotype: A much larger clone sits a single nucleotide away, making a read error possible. CDR3 nucleotide sequence: TGTGCCAACAACCCAACTTTCAGGGGGCTAAGGACCGGGGAGCTGTTTTTT. This codes for CANNPTFRGLRTGELFF. This sequence joins TRBV12-3 or TRBV12-4 and TRBJ2-2, with 8 bases fitting TRBD1. Trimming took 10 bases from V and 5 from J; bases not matched to a gene: 18. CDR3 length: 17 amino acids.

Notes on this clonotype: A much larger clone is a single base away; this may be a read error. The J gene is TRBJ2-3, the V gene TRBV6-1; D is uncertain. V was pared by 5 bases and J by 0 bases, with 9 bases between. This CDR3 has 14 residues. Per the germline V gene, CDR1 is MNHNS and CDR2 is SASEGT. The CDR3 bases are TGTGCCAGCAGTCCCCTAAGCAGCACAGATACGCAGTATTTT. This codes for CASSPLSSTDTQYF.

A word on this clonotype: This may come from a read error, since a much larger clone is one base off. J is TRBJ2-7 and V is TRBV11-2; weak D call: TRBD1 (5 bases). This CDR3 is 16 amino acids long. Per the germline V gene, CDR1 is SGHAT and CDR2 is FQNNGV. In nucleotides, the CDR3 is TGTGCCAGCAGCTTAGTCCCCGACAGCCTTTCCTACAAGCAGTACTTC. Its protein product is CASSLVPDSLSYKQYF.

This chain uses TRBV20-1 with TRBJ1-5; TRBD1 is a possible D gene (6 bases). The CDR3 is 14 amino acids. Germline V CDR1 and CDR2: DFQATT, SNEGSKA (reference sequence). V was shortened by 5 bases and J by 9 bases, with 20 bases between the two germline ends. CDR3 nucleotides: TGCAGTGCTCGACAGGCGGGCCCAGGCTCGCCCCAGCATTTT. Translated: CSARQAGPGSPQHF.

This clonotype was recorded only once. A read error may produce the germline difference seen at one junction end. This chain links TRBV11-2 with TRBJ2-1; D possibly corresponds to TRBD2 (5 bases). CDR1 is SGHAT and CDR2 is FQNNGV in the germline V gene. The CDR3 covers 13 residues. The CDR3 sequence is CASSFGNSNGQFF. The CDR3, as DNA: TGTGCCAGCAGCTTCGGGAATTCCAATGGGCAGTTCTTT.

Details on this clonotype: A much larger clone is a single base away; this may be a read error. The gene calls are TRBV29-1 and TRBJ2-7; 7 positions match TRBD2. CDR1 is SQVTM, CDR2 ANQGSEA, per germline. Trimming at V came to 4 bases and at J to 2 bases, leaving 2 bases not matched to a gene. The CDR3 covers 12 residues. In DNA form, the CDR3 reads TGCAGCGTTGGGGGGAGGGCCTACGAGCAGTACTTC. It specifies CSVGGRAYEQYF.

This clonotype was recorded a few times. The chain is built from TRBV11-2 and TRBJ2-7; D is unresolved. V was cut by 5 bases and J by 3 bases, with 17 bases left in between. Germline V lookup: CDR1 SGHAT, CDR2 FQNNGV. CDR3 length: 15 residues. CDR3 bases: TGTGCCAGCAGCGTAGGGTACGGACCCAACTACGAGCAGTACTTC. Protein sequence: CASSVGYGPNYEQYF.

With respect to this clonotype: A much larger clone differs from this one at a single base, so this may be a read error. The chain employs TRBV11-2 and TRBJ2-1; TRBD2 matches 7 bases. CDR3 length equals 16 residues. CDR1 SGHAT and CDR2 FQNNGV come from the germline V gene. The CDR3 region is CAISLITGRAPHEQFF. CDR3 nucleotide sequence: TGTGCCATCAGCTTAATAACGGGGAGGGCCCCCCATGAGCAGTTCTTC.

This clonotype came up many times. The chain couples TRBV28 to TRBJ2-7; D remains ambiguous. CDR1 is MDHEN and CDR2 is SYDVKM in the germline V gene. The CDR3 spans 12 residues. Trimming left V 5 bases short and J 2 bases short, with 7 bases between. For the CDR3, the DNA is TGTGCCAGCAGTCCGACGACCTACGAGCAGTACTTC. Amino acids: CASSPTTYEQYF.

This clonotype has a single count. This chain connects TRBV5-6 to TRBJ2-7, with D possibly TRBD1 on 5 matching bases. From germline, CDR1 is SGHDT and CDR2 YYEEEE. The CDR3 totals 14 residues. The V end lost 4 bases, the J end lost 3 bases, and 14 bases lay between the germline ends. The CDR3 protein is CASSLTSQGYEQYF. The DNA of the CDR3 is TGTGCCAGCAGCCTAACATCTCAGGGCTACGAGCAGTACTTC.

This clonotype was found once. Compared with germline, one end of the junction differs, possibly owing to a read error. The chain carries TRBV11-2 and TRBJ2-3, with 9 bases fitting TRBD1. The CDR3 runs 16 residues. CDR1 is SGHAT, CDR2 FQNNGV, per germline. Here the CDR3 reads CGSSFWTGEMTDTQYF. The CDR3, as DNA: TGTGGCAGCAGCTTCTGGACAGGGGAAATGACAGATACGCAGTATTTT. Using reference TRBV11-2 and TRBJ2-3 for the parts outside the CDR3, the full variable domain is EAGVAQSPRYKIIEKRQSVAFWCNPISGHATLYWYQQILGQGPKLLIQFQNNGVVDDSQLPKDRFSAERLKGVDSTLKIQPAKLEDSAVYLCGSSFWTGEMTDTQYFGPGTRLTVL.

CDR3 protein: CANTPQRVSNQPQHF. CDR3 in DNA: TGTGCCAACACTCCTCAAAGGGTTAGCAATCAGCCCCAGCATTTT. The chain joins TRBV6-6 to TRBJ1-5; D call uncertain. The ends were cut back, 10 bases at V and 0 bases at J, with 16 bases in the middle. The CDR3 loop spans 15 amino acids. The germline gives CDR1 MNHNY, CDR2 SVGAGI (reference sequence).

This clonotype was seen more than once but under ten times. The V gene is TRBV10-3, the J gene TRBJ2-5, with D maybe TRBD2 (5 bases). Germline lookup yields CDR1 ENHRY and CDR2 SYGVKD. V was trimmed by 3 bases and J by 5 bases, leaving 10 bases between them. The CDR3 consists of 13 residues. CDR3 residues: CAISDNGGETQYF. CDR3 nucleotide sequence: TGTGCCATCAGTGATAACGGCGGGGAGACCCAGTACTTC.

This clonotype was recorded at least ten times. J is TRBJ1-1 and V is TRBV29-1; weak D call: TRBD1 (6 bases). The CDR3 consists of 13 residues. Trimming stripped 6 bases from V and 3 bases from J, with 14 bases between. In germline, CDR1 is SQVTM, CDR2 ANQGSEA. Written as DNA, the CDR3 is TGCAGCGTGACACAGGGTGGAGACACTGAAGCTTTCTTT. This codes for CSVTQGGDTEAFF.

The CDR3 loop reads CASSLSGPHVQFF. The DNA of the CDR3 is TGTGCCAGCAGCCTTAGCGGCCCCCACGTGCAGTTCTTC. The chain is built from TRBV7-9 and TRBJ2-1; a possible D gene is TRBD2 (6 bases). Germline V gene sequence: CDR1 SEHNR, CDR2 FQNEAQ (reference sequence). This CDR3 is built from 13 residues. Between the trimmed V and J ends, which lost 5 bases and 12 bases, there was a span of 17 bases.

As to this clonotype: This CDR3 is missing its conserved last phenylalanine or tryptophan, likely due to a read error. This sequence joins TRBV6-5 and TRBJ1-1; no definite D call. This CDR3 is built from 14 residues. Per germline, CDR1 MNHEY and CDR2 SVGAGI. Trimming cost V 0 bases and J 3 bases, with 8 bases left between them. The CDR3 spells CASSYSQRDTEAFY. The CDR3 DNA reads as TGTGCCAGCAGTTACTCACAACGGGACACTGAAGCTTTCTAT.